The 7 T cell receptor beta chains in this list originate from one sample, sequenced in a study of CD8+ T cells in alopecia areata. RNA extraction was followed by reverse transcription into cDNA, which acted as the sequencing template. Sequencing used immunoSEQ multiplex PCR; TCRdb keeps in-frame clones, though not all of them. Here the sample spans some 170,000 clones, approximately 56% being singletons. The material sequenced was CD4+ T cells sorted from blood, taken at week 0. The origin of the receptors is a human donor with alopecia areata.

V usage is TRBV10-3 and J usage is TRBJ1-2; 7 bases are shared with TRBD1. CDR1 is ENHRY and CDR2 is SYGVKD in the germline V gene. The CDR3 is 13 amino acids. Germline trimming cut 7 bases from V and 4 bases from J; bases unmatched to any gene: 6. The CDR3 spells CAITGTATYGYTF. The CDR3 DNA follows: TGTGCCATCACCGGGACAGCGACCTATGGCTACACCTTC.

The V gene is TRBV7-2, the J gene TRBJ2-3; the match to TRBD2 covers 12 bases. V was clipped by 5 bases and J by 6 bases; unmatched bases: 9. This CDR3 is 16 amino acids long. Germline CDR1 SGHTA, CDR2 FQGNSA. The CDR3 DNA sequence: TGTGCCAGCAGCCCTAGGACTAGCGGGGCCCGTGATACGCAGTATTTT. Amino acids: CASSPRTSGARDTQYF.

The genes are TRBV5-6 and TRBJ1-2; D is ambiguous. Deletions cut 6 bases from V and 2 bases from J, with 17 bases between. CDR3 length: 15 residues. CDR1 and CDR2 (germline): SGHDT, YYEEEE. CDR3 sequence reads: CASTSTLHRNYGYTF. CDR3 coding DNA: TGTGCCAGCACCTCAACTTTACACCGAAACTATGGCTACACCTTC.

This clone was counted between two and nine times. CDR3 in amino acids: CAWSVRRNEQFF. CDR3 coding DNA: TGTGCCTGGAGTGTTAGGCGCAATGAGCAGTTCTTC. V and J are TRBV30 and TRBJ2-1, with D unresolved. V was shortened by 0 bases and J by 6 bases, with 6 bases between the two germline ends. The CDR3 has 12 amino acids. CDR1 and CDR2 from the germline V gene are GTSNPN and SVGIG (reference sequence).

The J gene is TRBJ1-1, the V gene TRBV29-1; D gene uncertain. Trimming took off 6 bases at V and 4 bases at J, with 18 bases between the two ends. The CDR3 totals 14 residues. CDR1 SQVTM and CDR2 ANQGSEA come from the germline V gene. As DNA, the CDR3 is TGCAGCGTGGAACCCGGGCCATCAACCACTGAAGCTTTCTTT. Its protein is CSVEPGPSTTEAFF.

This chain connects TRBV6-6 to TRBJ2-6, with D unclear. CDR1 and CDR2 (germline): MNHNY, SVGAGI (reference sequence). Trimming took off 6 bases at V and 0 bases at J, with 9 bases between the two ends. The CDR3 spans 15 residues. CDR3 DNA sequence: TGTGCCAGCAGACTGGCGGTCTCTGGGGCCAACGTCCTGACTTTC. Its protein product is CASRLAVSGANVLTF.

The chain couples TRBV7-6 to TRBJ2-3; unclear D gene. V was cut by 2 bases and J by 2 bases, with 5 bases left in between. The CDR3 contains 13 residues. Germline V lookup: CDR1 SGHVS, CDR2 FNYEAQ. The chain's CDR3 is CASSLMATDTQYF. The CDR3 DNA follows: TGTGCCAGCAGCTTAATGGCCACAGATACGCAGTATTTT.